This entry is about one T cell receptor (beta chain). Its antigen is as yet unknown. PCR amplification relied on 60 Vbeta primers (plus 13 Jbeta primers). The assay was immunoSEQ multiplex PCR, and TCRdb's table has in-frame clones only and misses some. The data contain around 120,000 clones, about three quarters of them seen just once; the ten biggest clones take up over 25%. Germline CDR1 reads SGDLS; CDR2 reads YYNGEE. The CDR3 totals 14 residues. This sample was included in a study of cytomegalovirus exposure and HLA in healthy donors. Study outcomes and limitations: The authors listed 150 to 200 TCR beta chains as cytomegalovirus-associated. The productive fraction for most TCR beta V segments was about 87% or about 30% in an earlier analysis. Later genetic work tied a missense DCLRE1C variant to beta-chain V and J trimming.

The receptor was isolated from a man between 60 and 75 years old in good health and CMV-seropositive. The chain employs TRBV9 and TRBJ2-5; 8 bases match TRBD1. Matching the DNA end better, TRBJ2-7 makes the J call doubtful. The specimen was PBMCs. The CDR3 here is CASSDRDRTYEQYF. CDR3 nucleotide sequence: TGTGCCAGCAGCGACCGGGACAGGACCTACGAGCAGTACTTC.